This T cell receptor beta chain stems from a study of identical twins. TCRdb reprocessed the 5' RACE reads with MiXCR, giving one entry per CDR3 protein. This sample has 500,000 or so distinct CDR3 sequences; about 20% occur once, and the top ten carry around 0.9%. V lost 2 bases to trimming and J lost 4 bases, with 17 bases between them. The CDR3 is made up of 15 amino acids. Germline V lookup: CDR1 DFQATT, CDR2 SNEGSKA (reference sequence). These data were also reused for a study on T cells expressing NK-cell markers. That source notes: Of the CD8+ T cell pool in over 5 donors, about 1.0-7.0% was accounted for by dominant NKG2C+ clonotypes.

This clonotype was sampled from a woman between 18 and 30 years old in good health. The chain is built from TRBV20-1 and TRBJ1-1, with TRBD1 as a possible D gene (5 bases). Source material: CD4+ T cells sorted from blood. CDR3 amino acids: CSARRLQGTATEAFF. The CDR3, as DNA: TGCAGTGCTAGAAGGTTGCAGGGTACGGCCACTGAAGCTTTCTTT.